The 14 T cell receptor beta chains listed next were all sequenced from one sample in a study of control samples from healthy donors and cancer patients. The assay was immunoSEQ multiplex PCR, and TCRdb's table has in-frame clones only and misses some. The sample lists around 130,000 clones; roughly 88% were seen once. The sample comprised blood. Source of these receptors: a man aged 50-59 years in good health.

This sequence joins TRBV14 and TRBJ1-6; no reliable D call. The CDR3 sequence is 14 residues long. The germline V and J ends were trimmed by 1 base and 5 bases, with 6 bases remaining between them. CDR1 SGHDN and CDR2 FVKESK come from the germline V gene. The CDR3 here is CASSQVLHNSPLHF. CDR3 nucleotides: TGTGCCAGCAGCCAAGTTCTCCATAATTCACCCCTCCACTTT.

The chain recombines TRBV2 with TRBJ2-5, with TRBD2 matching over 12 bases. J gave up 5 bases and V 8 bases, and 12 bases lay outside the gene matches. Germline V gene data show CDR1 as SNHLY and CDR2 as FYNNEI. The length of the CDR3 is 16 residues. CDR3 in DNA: TGTGCCAGCGGCGGGACTAGCGGGCGGGCAGGGGAGACCCAGTACTTC. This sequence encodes CASGGTSGRAGETQYF.

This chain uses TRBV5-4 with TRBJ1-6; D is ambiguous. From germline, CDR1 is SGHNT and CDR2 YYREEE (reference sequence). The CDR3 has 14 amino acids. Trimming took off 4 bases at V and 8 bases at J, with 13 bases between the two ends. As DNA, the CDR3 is TGTGCCAGCAGCGAAAGAGAATGGCATTCACCCCTCCACTTT. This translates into CASSEREWHSPLHF.

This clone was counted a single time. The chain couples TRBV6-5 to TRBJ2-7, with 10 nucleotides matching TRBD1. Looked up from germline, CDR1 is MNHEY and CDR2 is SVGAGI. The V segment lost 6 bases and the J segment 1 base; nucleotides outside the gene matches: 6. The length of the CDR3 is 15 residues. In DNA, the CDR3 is TGTGCCAGCAGATCAAGGACAGGGGGATCCTACGAGCAGTACTTC. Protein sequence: CASRSRTGGSYEQYF.

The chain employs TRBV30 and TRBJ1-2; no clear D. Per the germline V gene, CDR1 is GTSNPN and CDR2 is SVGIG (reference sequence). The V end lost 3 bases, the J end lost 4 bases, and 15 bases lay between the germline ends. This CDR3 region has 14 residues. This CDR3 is CAWRSLGGGYGYTF. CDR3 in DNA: TGTGCCTGGAGGTCCCTCGGTGGTGGCTATGGCTACACCTTC. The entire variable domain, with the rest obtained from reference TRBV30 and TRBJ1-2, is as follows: SQTIHQWPATLVQPVGSPLSLECTVEGTSNPNLYWYRQAAGRGLQLLFYSVGIGQISSEVPQNLSASRPQDRQFILSSKKLLLSDSGFYLCAWRSLGGGYGYTFGSGTRLTVV.

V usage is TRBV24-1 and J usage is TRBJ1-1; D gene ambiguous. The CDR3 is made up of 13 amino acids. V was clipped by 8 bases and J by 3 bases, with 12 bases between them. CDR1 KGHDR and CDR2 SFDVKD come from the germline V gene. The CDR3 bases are TGTGCCACCATGGGGTCAAGGGACACTGAAGCTTTCTTT. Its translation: CATMGSRDTEAFF.

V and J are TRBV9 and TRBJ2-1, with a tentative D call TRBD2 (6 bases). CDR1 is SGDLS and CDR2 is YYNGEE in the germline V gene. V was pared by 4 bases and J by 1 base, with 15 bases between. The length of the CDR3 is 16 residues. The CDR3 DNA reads TGTGCCAGCAGCCCTGTGGCGGGGCGGTCCTACAATGAGCAGTTCTTC. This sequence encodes CASSPVAGRSYNEQFF.

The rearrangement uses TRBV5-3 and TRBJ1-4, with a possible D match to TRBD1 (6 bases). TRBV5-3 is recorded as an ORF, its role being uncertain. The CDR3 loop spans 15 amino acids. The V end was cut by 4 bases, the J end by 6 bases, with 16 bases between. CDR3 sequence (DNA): TGTGCCAGAAGCGGATCGGGACAACCGTATGAAAAACTGTTTTTT. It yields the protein CARSGSGQPYEKLFF.

The CDR3 loop reads CASSQDQETAYEQYF. CDR3 coding DNA: TGCGCCAGCAGCCAAGATCAGGAGACTGCCTACGAGCAGTACTTC. The chain couples TRBV4-1 to TRBJ2-7; D call uncertain. The germline gives CDR1 MGHRA, CDR2 YSYEKL. The CDR3 is 15 residues long. The V end lost 0 bases, the J end lost 2 bases, and 11 bases lay between the germline ends.

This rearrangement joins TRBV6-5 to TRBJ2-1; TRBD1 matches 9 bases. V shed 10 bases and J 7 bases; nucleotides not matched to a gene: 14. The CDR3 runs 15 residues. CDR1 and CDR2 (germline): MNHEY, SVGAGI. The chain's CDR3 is CATITRDRVSNEQFF. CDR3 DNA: TGTGCCACCATCACACGGGACAGGGTCTCTAATGAGCAGTTCTTC.

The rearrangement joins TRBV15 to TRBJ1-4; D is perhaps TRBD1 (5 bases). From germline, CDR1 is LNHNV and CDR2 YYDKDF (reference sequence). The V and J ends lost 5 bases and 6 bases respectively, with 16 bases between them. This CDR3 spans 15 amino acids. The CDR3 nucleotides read TGTGCCACCAGCCAATCGACAGAGCAGTATGAAAAACTGTTTTTT. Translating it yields CATSQSTEQYEKLFF. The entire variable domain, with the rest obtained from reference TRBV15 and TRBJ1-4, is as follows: DAMVIQNPRYQVTQFGKPVTLSCSQTLNHNVMYWYQQKSSQAPKLLFHYYDKDFNNEADTPDNFQSRRPNTSFCFLDIRSPGLGDTAMYLCATSQSTEQYEKLFFGSGTQLSVL.

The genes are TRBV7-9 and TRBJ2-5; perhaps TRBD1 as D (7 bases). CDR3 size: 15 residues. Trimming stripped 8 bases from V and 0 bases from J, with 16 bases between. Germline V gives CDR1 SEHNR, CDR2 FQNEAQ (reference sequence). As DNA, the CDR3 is TGTGCCAGCGCGGGACAGACTATGTACCAAGAGACCCAGTACTTC. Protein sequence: CASAGQTMYQETQYF.

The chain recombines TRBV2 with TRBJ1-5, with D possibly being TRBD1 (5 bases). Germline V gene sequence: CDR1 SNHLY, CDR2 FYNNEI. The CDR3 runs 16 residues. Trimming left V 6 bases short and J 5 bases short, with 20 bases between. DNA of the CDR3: TGTGCCAGCAGCAAAATGGGGCAGGGTGCCGATCAGCCCCAGCATTTT. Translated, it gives CASSKMGQGADQPQHF.

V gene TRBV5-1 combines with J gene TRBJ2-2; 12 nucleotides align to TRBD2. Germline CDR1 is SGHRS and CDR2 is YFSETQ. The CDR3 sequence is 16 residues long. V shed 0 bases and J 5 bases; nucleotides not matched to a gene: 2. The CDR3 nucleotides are TGCGCCAGCAGCTTGGGACTAGCGGGGGCTACCGGGGAGCTGTTTTTT. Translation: CASSLGLAGATGELFF. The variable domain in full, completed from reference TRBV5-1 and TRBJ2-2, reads KAGVTQTPRYLIKTRGQQVTLSCSPISGHRSVSWYQQTPGQGLQFLFEYFSETQRNKGNFPGRFSGRQFSNSRSEMNVSTLELGDSALYLCASSLGLAGATGELFFGEGSRLTVL.